This TCR beta chain is from a study of stem cell transplantation in POMP-related autoinflammatory disease. Across the whole study: Defective thymoproteasomes were hypothesized to impair CD8+ T-cell positive selection.

The CDR3 extends over 17 amino acids. The germline CDR1 and CDR2 sequences are LGHNA and YSLEER. J was trimmed by 5 bases and V by 1 base; bases with no gene match: 5. TCRdb keeps only in-frame clones here, not all; method: immunoSEQ multiplex PCR. The table lists 650 to 1,000 clones, around 79% of them singletons, with 10% in the top ten. A remark on this clone: Its antigen is currently unknown.

General study points: Patients with PRAID showed a restricted number of unique TRB V-J gene pairings.

This TCR was recovered from a human patient with POMP-related autoinflammation and immune dysregulation (PRAID). Some of the T cells might come from the graft donor. The sequenced sample was Tregs from PBMCs, obtained after stem cell transplantation. The genes are TRBV4-3 and TRBJ2-2, with 12 bases matching TRBD2. CDR3 protein: CASSQAGLAGRTGELFF. The CDR3 nucleotides are TGCGCCAGCAGCCAAGCAGGACTAGCGGGGCGGACCGGGGAGCTGTTTTTT.